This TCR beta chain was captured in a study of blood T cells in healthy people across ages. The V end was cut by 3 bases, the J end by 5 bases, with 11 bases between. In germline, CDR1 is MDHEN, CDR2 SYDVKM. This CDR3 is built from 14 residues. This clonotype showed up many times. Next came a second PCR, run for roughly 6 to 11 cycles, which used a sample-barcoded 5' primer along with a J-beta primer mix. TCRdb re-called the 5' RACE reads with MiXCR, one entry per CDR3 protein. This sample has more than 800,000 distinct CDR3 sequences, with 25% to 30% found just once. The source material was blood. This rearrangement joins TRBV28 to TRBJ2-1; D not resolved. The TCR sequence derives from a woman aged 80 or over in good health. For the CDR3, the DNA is TGTGCCAGCAGTTTCGAGACCTCAAACAATGAGCAGTTCTTC. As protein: CASSFETSNNEQFF.